The 9 T cell receptor beta chains below were found in one sample sequenced in a study of blood T cell repertoires in COVID-19. Generated by immunoSEQ multiplex PCR, the TCRdb table keeps only in-frame clones and is missing some. The data show about 170,000 clones, about 74% seen once. Input material: peripheral blood. The source of these receptors is a woman older than 75 with acute or convalescent COVID-19.

The chain employs TRBV3-1 (or the pseudogene TRBV3-2) and TRBJ2-7; D is undetermined. The CDR3 has 13 amino acids. Germline V gene lookup returns CDR1 LGHDT and CDR2 YNNKEL (reference sequence). V gave up 3 bases and J gave up 7 bases, with 13 bases separating them. The CDR3 loop is CASSHLGDWEQYF. The CDR3 coding sequence is TGTGCCAGCAGCCATCTCGGCGACTGGGAGCAGTACTTC.

The V call is TRBV6-5, the J call TRBJ1-1; maybe TRBD1 (5 bases). This CDR3 comprises 14 residues. Germline CDR1 is MNHEY and CDR2 is SVGAGI. V was shortened by 3 bases and J by 3 bases, with 11 bases between the two germline ends. The CDR3: CASSYSRVDTEAFF. The CDR3 nucleotides are TGTGCCAGCAGTTATAGCAGGGTGGACACTGAAGCTTTCTTT.

The chain is built from TRBV2 and TRBJ2-5; 10 bases map to TRBD2. CDR3 length: 16 residues. Germline V gene data show CDR1 as SNHLY and CDR2 as FYNNEI. The V and J ends lost 2 bases and 5 bases, in that order; junction bases with no gene match: 8. The CDR3 reads CASSERAGGVGETQYF. The CDR3 DNA is TGTGCCAGCAGTGAAAGAGCGGGGGGGGTCGGGGAGACCCAGTACTTC. Full variable domain (missing parts from reference TRBV2 and TRBJ2-5): EPEVTQTPSHQVTQMGQEVILRCVPISNHLYFYWYRQILGQKVEFLVSFYNNEISEKSEIFDDQFSVERPDGSNFTLKIRSTKLEDSAMYFCASSERAGGVGETQYFGPGTRLLVL.

The rearrangement links TRBV24-1 to TRBJ2-2; the D gene is possibly TRBD1 (5 bases). Germline CDR1 is KGHDR and CDR2 is SFDVKD. V was pared by 2 bases and J by 7 bases, with 7 bases between. The CDR3 length is 13 residues. The DNA for the CDR3 is TGTGCCACCAGTGATTGGCAGGGCGGGGAGCTGTTTTTT. Translation gives CATSDWQGGELFF.

The V call is TRBV7-2, the J call TRBJ1-6; D might be TRBD1 (5 bases). The germline gives CDR1 SGHTA, CDR2 FQGNSA. The V end was cut by 2 bases, the J end by 11 bases, with 19 bases between. The CDR3 runs 16 residues. The CDR3 nucleotides read TGTGCCAGCAGCTTACAATTCGGGACGGGCGGGACACCCCTCCACTTT. Translating gives CASSLQFGTGGTPLHF.

This rearrangement joins TRBV7-7 to TRBJ2-2; 10 bases fit TRBD2. This CDR3 is built from 16 residues. V lost 6 bases, J lost 1 base, and 5 bases stayed unmatched. Germline assignment: CDR1 SSHAT and CDR2 FNYEAQ (reference sequence). The CDR3 region has the DNA TGTGCCAGCAGTCCAGCGGGAGGGATGAACACCGGGGAGCTGTTTTTT. Its translation is CASSPAGGMNTGELFF.

J is TRBJ2-1 and V is TRBV24-1, with 7 bases matching TRBD1. J lost 10 bases, V lost 3 bases, and 17 bases had no gene match. Looked up from germline, CDR1 is KGHDR and CDR2 is SFDVKD. There are 17 residues in the CDR3. The CDR3 sequence is CATSDRQGDVQNREQFF. CDR3 nucleotides: TGTGCCACCAGTGATCGACAGGGAGACGTCCAAAATAGGGAGCAGTTCTTC.

There are many counts of this clone. The genes are TRBV6-2 or TRBV6-3 and TRBJ1-6; tentatively, D is TRBD1 (6 bases). CDR1 is MNHEY and CDR2 is SVGEGT in the germline V gene. Trimming stripped 6 bases from V and 10 bases from J, with 22 bases between. This CDR3 comprises 16 residues. This CDR3 is CASSILGGRGVSPLHF. Here the CDR3 DNA reads TGTGCCAGCAGCATATTAGGGGGACGAGGTGTCTCACCCCTCCACTTT.

This clone was detected once. The CDR3 DNA reads as TGCGCCAGCAGCGAGGACATAGCGGGAGTTGGTAGCACCGGGGAGCTGTTTTTT. Its translation is CASSEDIAGVGSTGELFF. The V gene is TRBV5-1, the J gene TRBJ2-2; 9 bases agree with TRBD2. Trimming at V came to 4 bases and at J to 4 bases, leaving 14 bases not matched to a gene. The germline V gene encodes CDR1 SGHRS and CDR2 YFSETQ. This CDR3 has 18 amino acids.